This TCR beta chain was identified in a study of T cell responses to AZD1222 COVID-19 vaccine. The table lists this clone with a few counts. No antigen is known for it. CDR3 length: 16 amino acids. From germline, CDR1 is SGHRS and CDR2 YFSETQ. The V gene end was trimmed by 0 bases and the J gene end by 11 bases; junction bases not matched to a gene: 10. The study, taken as a whole, reports: The donor group comprised mostly white British people and more females; the analysis possibly underestimated clonal diversity.

The repertoire was sequenced with immunoSEQ multiplex PCR; TCRdb's copy has only in-frame clones and lacks some. The table shows about 67,000 clones, with roughly four fifths occurring only once. This TCR came from an adult who received the AZD1222 COVID-19 vaccine. The rearrangement links TRBV5-1 to TRBJ1-4, with 10 bases fitting TRBD1. This specimen was peripheral blood, taken 28 days after the second AZD1222 dose. For the CDR3, the DNA is TGCGCCAGCAGCTTGGTTACCGGGACAGGGGATGGTAAACTGTTTTTT. This sequence encodes CASSLVTGTGDGKLFF. The whole variable domain, filled in from reference TRBV5-1 and TRBJ1-4, reads KAGVTQTPRYLIKTRGQQVTLSCSPISGHRSVSWYQQTPGQGLQFLFEYFSETQRNKGNFPGRFSGRQFSNSRSEMNVSTLELGDSALYLCASSLVTGTGDGKLFFGSGTQLSVL.